This T cell receptor beta chain was identified during a study of cytomegalovirus exposure and HLA in healthy donors (TCRdb year 2017). Describing the broader study: In an earlier analysis of 587 of the donors, about 260 Gb of sequence data and 100 million or so unique TCR beta sequences from about 190 million T cells were reported. In the later analysis, no new phenotypic data were used to find candidate immune exposures; instead, reliance was placed on TCR beta sequences and their occurrence across donors. The study used immunosequencing to profile the T cell repertoires of under 700 subjects and linked those repertoires to cytomegalovirus serostatus. Because of strong linkage in the cohort, 4 to 6 DR-DQ haplotypes were treated as single units for association and clustering. Class I and class II HLA loci were covered by the typing at four-digit resolution. A later analysis re-examined previously published TCR beta repertoires from 600 to 700 donors and added high-resolution HLA genotyping to investigate patterns of TCR occurrence. The study aimed to test whether cataloging public T cell receptors could reveal signatures of past pathogen exposure. The study combined high-throughput TCR immunosequencing, statistical association of individual TCRs with disease status, and machine learning to predict cytomegalovirus infection status. Typing coverage varied by locus: about 620-640 donors for A, B, C, DRB1 and DQB1; roughly 560 for DQA1; around 570 for DPA1; some 470 for DPB1. Among the approximately 420 genotyped donors, around 79% belonged to the genetic ancestry cluster associated with self-reported Caucasian donors. An early release covering around 630 HLA-typed donors comprised approximately 300 gigabases of sequencing data and around 86 million unique TCR sequences. A later genetic analysis used genome-wide SNP genotypes for about three fifths of the 666 donors, treating that subset as a discovery cohort. Along with the roughly 700-subject first cohort, a separate validation cohort of roughly 110 different subjects was used. Donor age, sex, ethnicity and CMV serostatus were collected together with the repertoire data. All discovery cohort repertoires had been generated on a single sequencing platform. On average, over 200,000 unique TCR beta nucleotide sequences were sequenced per donor among 398 genotyped donors of the cohort, with roughly 18% of those sequences being non-productive. In an earlier analysis of roughly 580 of the donors, high-throughput TCR beta sequencing was used to judge whether each TCR beta V gene segment behaved as functional or pseudogenic.

Summary of the overall study and its limitations: In a later analysis, most CMV-associated TCR beta chains were found to appear HLA-restricted, with HLA associations seemingly driven largely by CMV exposure. Immune exposure information for the cohort was limited to CMV serostatus. According to the authors, the approach could potentially be generalized to other disease states and immunological phenotypes. HLA typing was unavailable for some donors at each locus, so association tests used only the typed subset. In an earlier analysis of some 540 of the donors, most TCR beta V segments appeared in productive rearrangements about 87% or about 30% of the time, broadly matching IMGT annotations. Assigning TCR associations to individual alleles was difficult when HLA alleles, especially DR and DQ, strongly co-occurred. Linkage disequilibrium might explain the correlated functional status among segregating V segments, but an unknown experimental factor could not be ruled out. The presence/absence analyses assumed that sequencing depth was roughly uniform across donors, and that assumption may not be true. In a later analysis, HLA-associated TCR beta chains were found to be more clonally expanded and to have lower generation probabilities than equally common non-associated chains. Only TCR beta chains were sequenced in this cohort, and the absence of alpha or paired-chain data limited detectable features. V-gene and J-gene trimming of TCR beta chains was associated with a missense DCLRE1C variant in a later genetic analysis, and the association was replicated in an independent cohort. Some 15 rarely observed V segments, including chromosome 9 orphons, were excluded from the earlier analysis of about 610 of the donors because counts were too low. In a later genetic analysis, fewer N-insertions in productive TCRs were reported among donors in an Asian-associated ancestry cluster than the roughly 700-donor mean. In vitro tests confirmed that a few of the cytomegalovirus-associated TCR beta chains recognize cytomegalovirus antigens. A further reported finding was that TCR beta sequences accurately predicted the HLA-A and HLA-B alleles for most subjects in the first cohort. According to a later analysis, parvovirus B19, influenza, CMV and Epstein-Barr virus appeared linked to several top co-occurrence clusters. A group of highly shared sequence variants was considered likely to be a technical artifact of the sequencing pipeline. In both the original and validation cohorts, the classifier was reported to diagnose cytomegalovirus status with high specificity and sensitivity. Because the 87-base-pair reads could not distinguish some IMGT-functional V segments, including TRBV6-2 and TRBV6-3, those segments were excluded. The study gave a list of under 200 TCR beta chains associated with cytomegalovirus. A later analysis found that TCR association rates varied across HLA loci, with DRB1 alleles showing the most associated TCRs and HLA-C alleles the fewest. Most TCR sequences were observed very rarely across donors, whereas some public TCRs were present in many individuals. Specific HLA alleles were associated with over 15,000 TCR beta sequences at a false discovery rate of 0.05 in a later analysis.

To prepare the library, the immunoSEQ multiplex PCR assay was applied. For the multiplex PCR, a mixture combining 60 forward primers for TCR Vbeta segments and 13 reverse primers for TCR Jbeta segments was used. The CDR3 region of rearranged TCR beta genes was amplified from genomic DNA by a multiplex PCR assay. Amplified TCR beta libraries were sequenced as 87-base-pair reads on the Illumina HiSeq System. On the study's bioinformatics: A later analysis counted approximately 84 million unique TCR beta chains across the 550 to 750 repertoires, and around 12 million of these chains were shared by at least two donors. To remove PCR and sequencing errors, raw reads were error-corrected and collapsed into unique sequences using a nearest-neighbor algorithm that merged closely related sequences. To assign V, D and J gene segments, CDR3 sequences were aligned to IMGT reference sequences. For a sequence to be retained, a match of at least six nucleotides to both a V gene segment and a J gene segment was required. Rearrangements were called productive when the CDR3 lacked stop codons and stayed in frame with V and J; all others were non-productive. Following IMGT convention, CDR3 was defined as the stretch from the second conserved V-encoded cysteine to the conserved J-encoded phenylalanine. The earlier analysis of 450 to 750 of the donors excluded any sequence lacking an unambiguous match to a single V gene segment. An earlier analysis of fewer than 650 of the donors classified V segments as functional when productive rearrangements were above 56.7% and as segregating when the standard deviation between donors was above 5%. A statistical classification framework was built to diagnose cytomegalovirus status from the catalog of TCR beta chain sequences. In a later analysis, TCR nucleotide sequences were compared against IMGT/GENE-DB human TR gene sequences so that V and J genes could be assigned. The TCRdist pipeline was used in a later analysis to assign CDR3 sequences and most-parsimonious VDJ recombination scenarios. In a later analysis, each TCR beta chain was defined by its CDR3 amino acid sequence together with its V-gene family, and reads without a unique V-gene family were excluded. As a way to deal with suspected cross-contamination and a sequencing artifact, a later analysis dropped approximately 590 nucleotide sequences that were highly shared and had low generation probability. For each public chain, a later analysis derived a clonal expansion index from normalized ranks of inferred template counts within each repertoire. A later analysis computed generation probabilities with a VDJ recombination model fitted to out-of-frame rearrangements, and checked the results against IGoR. In a later analysis, hypergeometric tests were used to score TCR-TCR, TCR-HLA and TCR-CMV co-occurrence, with a repertoire-size bias correction applied to TCR pairs. In a later analysis, false discovery rates were estimated by permuting HLA or CMV assignments 20 times. In a later analysis, co-occurring TCRs were grouped with DBSCAN, and TCRdist sequence similarity was added when clustering was performed within HLA-allele-positive subsets. Repertoires with fewer than 30,000 or more than 120,000 public chains, plus five repertoires with anomalous nucleotide sharing, were excluded from co-occurrence clustering. TCRdb limited this immuneACCESS table to in-frame rearrangements with V and J called. A share of clones is missing; checked studies link under half to unresolved V genes, and the rest is unexplained. The D gene and trimming were derived from the DNA, and the V and J assignments and clone size from that table. Counted in this sample were some 140,000 clones; roughly 80% of them appeared once. The ten largest clonotypes hold approximately 8.3% of the sample.

The CDR3 sequence holds 13 residues, the cysteine and phenylalanine included. CDR3 DNA is the only sequence kept; it has 39 bases, read in frame from the first base. V lost 3 bases and J lost 5 bases; the stretch between them is 12 bases long. Taken from the germline V gene, the CDR1 and CDR2 loops are SGDLS and YYNGEE. The cohort was made up of about 670 healthy bone marrow donors. Cohort members were all nominally healthy when sampled, although unrecorded immune exposures were likely present. The donor was CMV seropositive and was included in the group of 250 to 300 seropositive cohort members. Each donor provided a peripheral blood sample, and peripheral blood mononuclear cells were used for TCR beta sequencing. Genomic DNA was extracted from the blood cell samples with the Qiagen DNeasy Blood Extraction Kit. This clone occurred a few times. Its specific antigen is unknown. No base qualities exist here, and no much larger clone lies one base off it.

The chain is assembled from TRBV9 and TRBJ2-7; TRBD1 is a weak D gene call, 5 bases matching. Input material: PBMCs. The clonotype originates from a woman between 50 and 59 years old in good health and CMV-seropositive. The CDR3 in this case is CASSGQRNNEQYF. The bases are TGTGCCAGCAGCGGACAGAGGAACAACGAGCAGTACTTC.